The T cell receptor beta chain under discussion was sequenced for a study of shared clonotypes between healthy human individuals. Sequenced by immunoSEQ multiplex PCR; TCRdb stores in-frame clones only, minus some. The sample comprises hundreds of thousands of clones, roughly 83% of which are singletons, and roughly an eighth rests with the top ten. Healthy adults negative for HIV, lacking recent acute infections or vaccinations, served as donors. The ends were cut back, 9 bases at V and 6 bases at J, with 13 bases in the middle. This CDR3 is built from 12 residues. Germline CDR1 SNHLY, CDR2 FYNNEI. The chain has TRBV2 and TRBJ2-3; D is perhaps TRBD1 (5 bases). This clonotype originated in a woman aged 40 to 49 in good health. Some clones in this sample may be carry-over from other donors' samples. The sequenced sample consisted of PBMCs. The CDR3 is CARNQGSDTQYF. Here the CDR3 DNA reads TGTGCCAGGAACCAGGGATCGGATACGCAGTATTTT.